Described below is a single T cell receptor beta chain sequence and its context. Generated by immunoSEQ multiplex PCR, the TCRdb table keeps only in-frame clones and is missing some. The repertoire consists of some 300,000 clones, with more than 70% occurring once and the leading ten covering approximately 2%. Recruitment covered fewer than 25 US areas and drew participants whose ages spanned roughly 18 to 100 years. The sample comes from a study of blood T cell repertoires in COVID-19. For the study at large: Either two negative PCRs, clearance, or symptom resolution qualified Cohort 3 donors as recovered. Specimens from acute and convalescent COVID-19 originated in the United States, Italy and Spain.

The CDR3 is 14 amino acids. V gave up 3 bases and J gave up 6 bases, with 15 bases separating them. CDR1 and CDR2 from the germline V gene are DFQATT and SNEGSKA (reference sequence). This chain links TRBV20-1 with TRBJ2-1; weak D call: TRBD2 (6 bases). Sequenced: PBMCs or T cells enriched from blood (not recorded which). The sequence was collected from an older woman in a cohort exposed to, infected with or recovered from COVID-19 (not recorded which). The CDR3 loop reads CSASGGARANEQFF. DNA for the CDR3: TGCAGTGCTAGTGGCGGGGCCCGAGCCAATGAGCAGTTCTTC.